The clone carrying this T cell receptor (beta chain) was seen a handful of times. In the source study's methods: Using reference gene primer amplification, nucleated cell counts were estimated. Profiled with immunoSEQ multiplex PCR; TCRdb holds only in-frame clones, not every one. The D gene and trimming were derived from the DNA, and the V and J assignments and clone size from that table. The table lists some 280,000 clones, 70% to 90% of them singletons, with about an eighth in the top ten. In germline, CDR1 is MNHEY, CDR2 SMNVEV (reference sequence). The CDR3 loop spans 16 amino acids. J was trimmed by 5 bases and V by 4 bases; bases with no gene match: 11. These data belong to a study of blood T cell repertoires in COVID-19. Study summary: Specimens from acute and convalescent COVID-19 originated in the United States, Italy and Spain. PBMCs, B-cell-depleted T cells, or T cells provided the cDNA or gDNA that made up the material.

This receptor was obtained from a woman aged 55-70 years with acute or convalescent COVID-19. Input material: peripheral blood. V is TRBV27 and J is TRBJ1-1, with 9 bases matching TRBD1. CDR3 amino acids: CASSSFYRGLGTEAFF. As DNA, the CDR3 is TGTGCCAGCAGTTCGTTTTACAGGGGGCTGGGTACTGAAGCTTTCTTT.